This passage covers 14 T cell receptor beta chains from one sample sequenced in a study of blood T cell repertoires in COVID-19. TCRdb's table, derived via immunoSEQ multiplex PCR, lists solely in-frame clones and lacks some. The table includes over 110,000 clones, 88% detected once. Sequencing was carried out using peripheral blood. The receptor set was obtained from a human donor in a cohort sampled during active COVID-19.

The V call is TRBV6-4, the J call TRBJ2-2; no clear D. The germline V gene has CDR1 MRHNA and CDR2 SNTAGT. V dropped 2 bases and J dropped 2 bases, with 6 bases sitting between them. The CDR3 covers 14 residues. The CDR3 reads CASSDALNTGELFF. Here the CDR3 DNA reads TGTGCCAGCAGTGACGCGTTAAACACCGGGGAGCTGTTTTTT.

This clone has only one observation. The chain joins TRBV10-3 to TRBJ2-7; no reliable D call. The ends were cut back, 0 bases at V and 2 bases at J, with 8 bases in the middle. Germline V gene lookup returns CDR1 ENHRY and CDR2 SYGVKD. This CDR3 comprises 14 residues. CDR3 protein: CAISESIATYEQYF. The DNA of the CDR3 is TGTGCCATCAGTGAGTCGATAGCTACCTACGAGCAGTACTTC.

The V and J genes are TRBV7-8 and TRBJ2-2; 7 bases fit TRBD1. The germline V gene has CDR1 SGHVS and CDR2 FQNEAQ. The CDR3 covers 17 residues. Trimming at V came to 6 bases and at J to 7 bases, leaving 17 bases not matched to a gene. DNA of the CDR3: TGTGCCAGCAGTTATCGACCCCGACAGGGACCGATCGGGGAGCTGTTTTTT. Translation gives CASSYRPRQGPIGELFF.

A few counts support this clone. The chain uses TRBV3-1 (or the pseudogene TRBV3-2) and TRBJ1-5, with 7 bases identical to TRBD1. Germline V gives CDR1 LGHDT, CDR2 YNNKEL (reference sequence). V lost 2 bases, J lost 4 bases, and 5 bases stayed unmatched. The CDR3 covers 15 residues. CDR3 sequence: CASSQSHRGNQPQHF. For the CDR3, the DNA is TGTGCCAGCAGCCAATCGCACAGGGGTAATCAGCCCCAGCATTTT.

CDR3 coding DNA: TGTGCCAGCAGCACCACAGGGCCCGAGCAGTACTTC. Protein product: CASSTTGPEQYF. V usage is TRBV7-9 and J usage is TRBJ2-7; D is possibly TRBD1 (6 bases). Trimming removed 5 bases from V and 6 bases from J, with 11 bases in between. The CDR3 spans 12 residues. Germline V gene lookup returns CDR1 SEHNR and CDR2 FQNEAQ (reference sequence).

The table lists this clone with a count of one. This chain connects TRBV5-1 to TRBJ2-5; perhaps TRBD2 as D (6 bases). This CDR3 has 13 residues. The germline CDR1 and CDR2 sequences are SGHRS and YFSETQ. V lost 4 bases and J lost 3, with 10 bases in between. The CDR3 DNA reads as TGCGCCAGCAGCCTCGGGGGAGAAGAGACCCAGTACTTC. Its protein product is CASSLGGEETQYF. Variable domain in full (rest from reference TRBV5-1 and TRBJ2-5): KAGVTQTPRYLIKTRGQQVTLSCSPISGHRSVSWYQQTPGQGLQFLFEYFSETQRNKGNFPGRFSGRQFSNSRSEMNVSTLELGDSALYLCASSLGGEETQYFGPGTRLLVL.

In its sample, this clone was seen a few times. Here the CDR3 reads CASSLASGTGNYEQYF. CDR3 nucleotide sequence: TGTGCCAGCAGCTTAGCCTCCGGGACAGGGAACTACGAGCAGTACTTC. This chain joins TRBV7-8 and TRBJ2-7; 9 nucleotides agree with TRBD1. Trimming took 0 bases from V and 3 from J; bases not matched to a gene: 6. CDR3 length equals 16 residues. CDR1 SGHVS and CDR2 FQNEAQ come from the germline V gene.

The gene calls are TRBV11-2 and TRBJ1-2; 9 positions agree with TRBD1. J gave up 2 bases and V 1 base, and 8 bases lay outside the gene matches. CDR3 length: 17 residues. Germline loops: CDR1 SGHAT, CDR2 FQNNGV. Here the CDR3 DNA reads TGTGCCAGCAGCTTAGTAGCGTCCGGGACAGGGAACTATGGCTACACCTTC. Protein product: CASSLVASGTGNYGYTF.

CDR3 nucleotide sequence: TGTGCCAGCAGCCCTACTACCACCCCCTCGGATACGCAGTATTTT. Translating it yields CASSPTTTPSDTQYF. V usage is TRBV5-4 and J usage is TRBJ2-3; D is undetermined. This CDR3 region has 15 residues. V lost 4 bases and J 6 bases, leaving 18 bases between the germline ends. Germline CDR1 and CDR2: SGHNT and YYREEE (reference sequence).

The CDR3 DNA sequence: TGCGCCAGCAGCTTGGGGACTATCACAGATACGCAGTATTTT. This codes for CASSLGTITDTQYF. The chain combines TRBV5-1 with TRBJ2-3; a possible D gene is TRBD2 (6 bases). Germline loops: CDR1 SGHRS, CDR2 YFSETQ. The CDR3 covers 14 residues. Trimming shortened V by 0 bases and J by 2 bases, and 7 bases separated the two germline ends.

The chain combines TRBV19 with TRBJ2-7; 10 nucleotides match TRBD1. Germline V lookup: CDR1 LNHDA, CDR2 SQIVND (reference sequence). The junction had 4 bases not matched to a gene; V was cut back by 4 bases and J by 4 bases. The CDR3 covers 14 residues. CDR3 protein: CASSTGTGAYEQYF. In nucleotides, the CDR3 is TGTGCCAGTAGTACCGGGACAGGGGCGTACGAGCAGTACTTC.

The genes are TRBV6-5 and TRBJ1-5, with 8 bases aligning to TRBD1. Per the germline V gene, CDR1 is MNHEY and CDR2 is SVGAGI. The trim removed 4 bases at V and 6 bases at J, leaving 8 bases unmatched. The CDR3 has 15 residues. CDR3 sequence reads: CASSLRQGLGQPQHF. As DNA, the CDR3 is TGTGCCAGCAGTTTGCGACAGGGGTTAGGTCAGCCCCAGCATTTT.

The chain links TRBV19 to TRBJ1-5; D uncertain. The CDR3 is made up of 16 amino acids. Germline CDR1 reads LNHDA; CDR2 reads SQIVND (reference sequence). The ends were cut back, 4 bases at V and 2 bases at J, with 15 bases in the middle. CDR3 nucleotides: TGTGCCAGTAGTAACAGTTTCAATCTCGGCAATCAGCCCCAGCATTTT. Encoded protein: CASSNSFNLGNQPQHF.

This chain connects TRBV12-5 to TRBJ1-2; D is uncertain. V shed 5 bases and J shed 8 bases, with 9 bases lying between them. The CDR3 runs 11 residues. Germline lookup yields CDR1 LGHNT and CDR2 FRNRAP. The CDR3 nucleotides read TGTGCTAGTGGTGAGGGCGACGGCTACACCTTC. Its protein product is CASGEGDGYTF. Full variable domain (outside the CDR3, taken from reference TRBV12-5 and TRBJ1-2): DARVTQTPRHKVTEMGQEVTMRCQPILGHNTVFWYRQTMMQGLELLAYFRNRAPLDDSGMPKDRFSAEMPDATLATLKIQPSEPRDSAVYFCASGEGDGYTFGSGTRLTVV.